This T cell receptor beta chain was identified during a study of blood T cells in healthy people across ages. This clonotype came up a few times. The use of a sample-barcoded 5' primer and a J-beta primer mix characterized a second PCR of about 7 to 12 cycles. TCRdb ran MiXCR on the 5' RACE reads and lists one entry per CDR3 protein. This table has under 2,000,000 distinct CDR3 sequences, roughly 52% appearing once. The sequenced sample consisted of blood. The TCR sequence derives from a woman between 35 and 50 years old in good health.

The CDR3 nucleotides are TGTGCCAGCAGTTTTACTCGCGGTGCGGATACGCAGTATTTT. Protein: CASSFTRGADTQYF. The rearrangement uses TRBV28 and TRBJ2-3; D unresolved. The germline V gene encodes CDR1 MDHEN and CDR2 SYDVKM. The CDR3 consists of 14 residues. Between the trimmed V and J ends, which lost 3 bases and 6 bases, there was a span of 13 bases. Complete variable domain (other parts from reference TRBV28 and TRBJ2-3): DVKVTQSSRYLVKRTGEKVFLECVQDMDHENMFWYRQDPGLGLRLIYFSYDVKMKEKGDIPEGYSVSREKKERFSLILESASTNQTSMYLCASSFTRGADTQYFGPGTRLTVL.